These 15 T cell receptor beta chains came from one sample sequenced in a study of memory CD4+ T cells and cytomegalovirus serostatus. This table comes from immunoSEQ multiplex PCR, and its TCRdb copy is limited to in-frame clones, with some not included. The sample lists tens of thousands of clones, 60% to 80% occurring once. The sort gate was single viable CD3+CD4+CD8-CD45RO+ cells for memory CD4+ T cells. Specimen: memory CD4+ T cells from blood. The receptor source for this set is an adult in good health and CMV-seronegative.

This clone was picked up a small number of times. The chain carries TRBV6-5 and TRBJ2-2; 13 positions match TRBD2. The CDR3 runs 16 residues. Per germline, CDR1 MNHEY and CDR2 SVGAGI. The V segment lost 2 bases and the J segment 8 bases; nucleotides outside the gene matches: 5. CDR3 in amino acids: CASSYTSGGGKGELFF. The CDR3 region has the DNA TGTGCCAGCAGTTACACTAGCGGGGGGGGTAAAGGGGAGCTGTTTTTT.

By sample share, this clone is medium-sized. The chain is built from TRBV29-1 and TRBJ1-1; the D gene is possibly TRBD1 (5 bases). V lost 3 bases, J lost 1 base, and 9 bases lay in between. Germline V CDR1 and CDR2: SQVTM, ANQGSEA. CDR3 length: 13 amino acids. CDR3 nucleotide sequence: TGCAGCGTTGACGAGGGGACGAACACTGAAGCTTTCTTT. Protein sequence: CSVDEGTNTEAFF.

A single count supports this clone. V and J are TRBV7-8 and TRBJ1-1; 8 bases are shared with TRBD1. Per germline, CDR1 SGHVS and CDR2 FQNEAQ. J gave up 4 bases and V 5 bases, and 3 bases lay outside the gene matches. This CDR3 has 13 amino acids. CDR3 amino acids: CASSVQGVTEAFF. The CDR3 DNA sequence: TGTGCCAGCAGCGTACAGGGGGTCACTGAAGCTTTCTTT.

The gene calls are TRBV13 and TRBJ1-1; a possible D gene is TRBD1 (5 bases). The CDR3 runs to 14 residues. With 5 bases removed from V and 8 bases from J, the gap between germline ends came to 18 bases. Germline CDR1 PRHDT, CDR2 FYEKMQ (reference sequence). The CDR3 sequence is CASSAPWGLQEAFF. In nucleotides, the CDR3 is TGTGCCAGCAGCGCCCCGTGGGGCCTGCAGGAAGCTTTCTTT.

The V and J genes are TRBV7-9 and TRBJ2-6; D ambiguous. Trimming left V 2 bases short and J 0 bases short, with 11 bases between. The V gene's germline CDR1 is SEHNR and CDR2 FQNEAQ (reference sequence). The CDR3 spans 17 residues. CDR3 sequence: CASSLTRRSSGANVLTF. CDR3 nucleotides: TGTGCCAGCAGCTTAACGCGGAGAAGCTCTGGGGCCAACGTCCTGACTTTC.

This chain connects TRBV2 to TRBJ1-5, with D possibly matching TRBD1 (6 bases). Trimming pared 2 bases from V and 2 bases from J, leaving 10 bases between. The CDR3 runs 15 residues. In germline, CDR1 is SNHLY, CDR2 FYNNEI. This chain's CDR3 is CASSEQGLGNQPQHF. CDR3 in DNA: TGTGCCAGCAGTGAACAGGGGCTGGGCAATCAGCCCCAGCATTTT.

J is TRBJ2-3 and V is TRBV5-4, with D unresolved. V shed 0 bases and J shed 3 bases, with 17 bases lying between them. CDR1 SGHNT and CDR2 YYREEE come from the germline V gene (reference sequence). The CDR3 has 17 residues. CDR3 sequence reads: CASSLELTRQRTDTQYF. The CDR3 region has the DNA TGTGCCAGCAGCTTGGAATTAACTCGGCAGAGGACAGATACGCAGTATTTT.

This rearrangement joins TRBV30 to TRBJ1-6; D call uncertain. Between the trimmed V and J ends, which lost 4 bases and 7 bases, there was a span of 17 bases. This CDR3 is 15 amino acids long. Germline V CDR1 and CDR2: GTSNPN, SVGIG (reference sequence). The CDR3 coding sequence is TGTGCCTGGACAGGATTCAGTGAGAGCAATTCACCCCTCCACTTT. Protein sequence: CAWTGFSESNSPLHF.

A few counts support this clone. The chain has TRBV15 and TRBJ2-1; D not resolved. From germline, CDR1 is LNHNV and CDR2 YYDKDF (reference sequence). This CDR3 is 13 amino acids long. V was shortened by 0 bases and J by 8 bases, with 8 bases between the two germline ends. The CDR3 DNA reads TGTGCCACCAGCAGAGACGCGTTCTATGAGCAGTTCTTC. Protein product: CATSRDAFYEQFF.

The J gene is TRBJ1-2, the V gene TRBV5-1, with 8 bases lining up with TRBD1. The trim removed 4 bases at V and 3 bases at J, leaving 8 bases unmatched. In germline, CDR1 is SGHRS, CDR2 YFSETQ. CDR3 length: 15 amino acids. CDR3 coding DNA: TGCGCCAGCAGCATCAACAGGGGGAAGGACTATGGCTACACCTTC. As protein: CASSINRGKDYGYTF.

This sequence joins TRBV7-8 and TRBJ1-1; the match to TRBD1 covers 8 bases. Germline V CDR1 and CDR2: SGHVS, FQNEAQ. The V and J ends lost 0 bases and 2 bases, in that order; junction bases with no gene match: 8. The CDR3 covers 17 residues. The CDR3 DNA is TGTGCCAGCAGCTTAGCGGGGAGGACAGGGTCAAACACTGAAGCTTTCTTT. As protein: CASSLAGRTGSNTEAFF.

The genes are TRBV6-1 and TRBJ1-5, with 9 bases that match TRBD1. Unmatched junction bases numbered 11, after V lost 4 bases and J lost 1 base. Per germline, CDR1 MNHNS and CDR2 SASEGT. The CDR3 totals 18 residues. The CDR3: CASSGHHRDRVSNQPQHF. In DNA form, the CDR3 reads TGTGCCAGCAGTGGGCACCACCGGGACAGGGTAAGCAATCAGCCCCAGCATTTT.

The V gene is TRBV7-6, the J gene TRBJ2-7; 9 nucleotides line up with TRBD2. Germline V gene lookup returns CDR1 SGHVS and CDR2 FNYEAQ. The CDR3 is 16 residues long. J gave up 3 bases and V 6 bases, and 12 bases lay outside the gene matches. The CDR3 is CASSPLRNSGGYEQYF. The CDR3 bases are TGTGCCAGCAGTCCACTTAGGAATAGCGGGGGCTACGAGCAGTACTTC.

This clone was seen just once. The V gene is TRBV7-9, the J gene TRBJ2-7; 10 positions match TRBD2. The CDR3 is 15 amino acids. Germline assignment: CDR1 SEHNR and CDR2 FQNEAQ (reference sequence). The V gene end was trimmed by 4 bases and the J gene end by 6 bases; junction bases not matched to a gene: 9. CDR3 nucleotides: TGTGCCAGCAGCTCGCGAGCGGGGGGGCCTGGCGAGCAGTACTTC. Its translation: CASSSRAGGPGEQYF. Variable domain in full (rest from reference TRBV7-9 and TRBJ2-7): DTGVSQNPRHKITKRGQNVTFRCDPISEHNRLYWYRQTLGQGPEFLTYFQNEAQLEKSRLLSDRFSAERPKGSFSTLEIQRTEQGDSAMYLCASSSRAGGPGEQYFGPGTRLTVT.

DNA for the CDR3: TGTGCCAGCGATAGCCAGGATACAACTAATGAAAAACTGTTTTTT. Its protein product is CASDSQDTTNEKLFF. V and J are TRBV28 and TRBJ1-4; D unresolved. The CDR3 is made up of 15 amino acids. V lost 8 bases and J lost 0, with 13 bases in between. Germline V lookup: CDR1 MDHEN, CDR2 SYDVKM.